Listed here is a single TCR beta chain. Its target is not known. The source of the sample is a study of identical twins. Overall study findings and caveats: The presence of invariant MAIT and iNKT cells could partly confound analyses of zero-insertion sequences. Monozygotic twins shared more out-of-frame TCR alpha than recombination models predicted. Within cord blood, abundant beta clonotypes carried fewer insertions, but memory repertoires showed no such trend.

In TCRdb, the 5' RACE reads were re-called with MiXCR into one record per CDR3 protein. Of more than 400,000 distinct CDR3 sequences detected, roughly 15% appear once; the ten largest clones hold roughly 0.4%. V was cut by 4 bases and J by 0 bases, with 14 bases left in between. The CDR3 sequence is 16 residues long. Germline lookup yields CDR1 SGHRS and CDR2 YFSETQ. This sample was also put to use in a study of yellow fever vaccine responses in identical twins.

The chain uses TRBV5-1 and TRBJ2-4; D not resolved. The specimen sequenced was CD4+ T cells sorted from blood. The clonotype originates from a woman between 18 and 29 years old in good health. This chain's CDR3 is CASSNPDLLAKNIQYF. The CDR3 bases are TGCGCCAGCAGCAACCCCGATCTTCTAGCCAAAAACATTCAGTACTTC. Combining the CDR3 with reference TRBV5-1 and TRBJ2-4 gives the whole variable domain KAGVTQTPRYLIKTRGQQVTLSCSPISGHRSVSWYQQTPGQGLQFLFEYFSETQRNKGNFPGRFSGRQFSNSRSEMNVSTLELGDSALYLCASSNPDLLAKNIQYFGAGTRLSVL.